The entry below gives a single TCR beta chain sequence along with its context. This entry belongs to a study of blood T cell repertoires in COVID-19. Whole-study context: Acute-phase and convalescent COVID-19 samples originated in the United States, Italy and Spain. T cells, B-cell-depleted T cells, or PBMCs provided the cDNA or gDNA that served as material.

As originally analysed: Reference gene primer amplification gave nucleated cell count estimates. The table came from immunoSEQ multiplex PCR; TCRdb's copy has only in-frame clones and leaves some out. That table supplies the V and J calls and clone size; D and trimming were determined from the DNA. The sample has 52,000 or so clones, around 85% seen once. The germline V gene encodes CDR1 LGHNA and CDR2 YSLEER. The CDR3 is 15 amino acids. V lost 2 bases to trimming and J lost 6 bases, with 13 bases between them. This TCR was recovered from a human donor in a cohort sampled during active COVID-19. Sequences were obtained from peripheral blood. The chain has TRBV4-3 and TRBJ2-2; D is perhaps TRBD2 (5 bases). As DNA, the CDR3 is TGCGCCAGCAGCCAATTCCCGCGGGTACCCGGGGAGCTGTTTTTT. Translation gives CASSQFPRVPGELFF.